A selection of T cell receptor beta chains follows, all from one sample in a study of PD-L1 blockade in urothelial cancer. Libraries were prepared by immunoSEQ multiplex PCR; TCRdb keeps only in-frame clonotypes and omits some of them. This sample has about 120,000 clones, with 80% to 90% found just once. The specimen comprised PBMCs, sampled around atezolizumab (anti-PD-L1) treatment. The receptors were gathered from a man aged 60 to 69 with urothelial cancer. CDR3s include the opening cysteine and the closing phenylalanine or tryptophan. The order of the fields is clone size, V gene, J gene, D gene, CDR3 protein, CDR3 DNA. A D gene is named only where the DNA matches it firmly. Clone sizes are given selectively: once, few, many, or a class where the clone is expanded.

size: -
V: TRBV5-1
J: TRBJ2-2
D: -
CDR3: CASSPEAANTGELFF
DNA: TGCGCCAGCAGCCCGGAGGCTGCGAACACCGGGGAGCTGTTTTTT

size: -
V: TRBV12-5
J: TRBJ2-5
D: -
CDR3: CASGPGFGETQYF
DNA: TGTGCTAGTGGTCCGGGGTTTGGGGAGACCCAGTACTTC

size: few
V: TRBV5-6
J: TRBJ1-6
D: -
CDR3: CASSLNTDRRGSPLHF
DNA: TGTGCCAGCAGCTTGAACACCGACAGGCGTGGTTCACCCCTCCACTTT

size: -
V: TRBV7-6
J: TRBJ2-7
D: -
CDR3: CASSLAGTEYEQYF
DNA: TGTGCCAGCAGCTTAGCGGGGACTGAGTACGAGCAGTACTTC

size: -
V: TRBV5-1
J: TRBJ1-3
D: -
CDR3: CASSLDRVAGNTIYF
DNA: TGCGCCAGCAGCTTGGACAGGGTTGCCGGAAACACCATATATTTT

size: -
V: TRBV11-3
J: TRBJ1-2
D: -
CDR3: CASSFTQGQGYTF
DNA: TGTGCCAGCAGCTTTACACAGGGTCAGGGCTACACCTTC

size: -
V: TRBV28
J: TRBJ2-7
D: TRBD2
CDR3: CASSPPVAGYGYEQYF
DNA: TGTGCCAGCAGCCCGCCCGTAGCGGGATATGGCTACGAGCAGTACTTC

size: -
V: TRBV7-8
J: TRBJ2-7
D: TRBD2
CDR3: CASSLEVTSGAYEQYF
DNA: TGTGCCAGCAGCTTAGAGGTAACTAGCGGGGCCTACGAGCAGTACTTC

size: -
V: TRBV4-3
J: TRBJ1-3
D: -
CDR3: CASSQDAGGNTIYF
DNA: TGCGCCAGCAGCCAAGATGCGGGGGGAAACACCATATATTTT

size: -
V: TRBV5-4
J: TRBJ1-2
D: -
CDR3: CASSLVGPVYGYTF
DNA: TGTGCCAGCAGCTTGGTGGGGCCCGTCTATGGCTACACCTTC

size: -
V: TRBV7-2
J: TRBJ1-2
D: -
CDR3: CASSLAGRGPGNGYTF
DNA: TGTGCCAGCAGCTTAGCGGGTAGGGGTCCCGGCAATGGCTACACCTTC

size: -
V: TRBV19
J: TRBJ1-4
D: -
CDR3: CASSIKGTTNEKLFF
DNA: TGTGCCAGTAGTATCAAGGGGACAACTAATGAAAAACTGTTTTTT

size: -
V: TRBV2
J: TRBJ2-1
D: TRBD2
CDR3: CASSAEVTGGEQFF
DNA: TGTGCCAGCAGTGCCGAGGTAACGGGAGGTGAGCAGTTCTTC

size: -
V: TRBV9
J: TRBJ1-5
D: TRBD1
CDR3: CASSVSSDRGNQPQHF
DNA: TGTGCCAGCAGCGTATCCTCCGACAGGGGCAATCAGCCCCAGCATTTT

size: -
V: TRBV27
J: TRBJ2-7
D: -
CDR3: CASSLYLQGSYEQYF
DNA: TGTGCCAGCAGTTTATACCTACAGGGCTCCTACGAGCAGTACTTC

size: few
V: TRBV4-2
J: TRBJ2-7
D: -
CDR3: CASSQDRGKDEQYF
DNA: TGTGCCAGCAGCCAAGACAGGGGTAAGGACGAGCAGTACTTC

size: -
V: TRBV7-2
J: TRBJ2-7
D: -
CDR3: CASSLSVSSYEQYF
DNA: TGTGCCAGCAGCCTAAGCGTCAGCTCCTACGAGCAGTACTTC

size: -
V: TRBV27
J: TRBJ1-1
D: -
CDR3: CASKYGQGINTEAFF
DNA: TGTGCCAGCAAATACGGCCAGGGGATAAACACTGAAGCTTTCTTT

size: -
V: TRBV7-2
J: TRBJ1-5
D: -
CDR3: CASSPLWDSNQPQHF
DNA: TGTGCCAGCAGCCCCCTATGGGACTCCAATCAGCCCCAGCATTTT

size: -
V: TRBV4-3
J: TRBJ2-3
D: TRBD2
CDR3: CASSPHGGKGTDTQYF
DNA: TGCGCCAGCAGCCCCCACGGGGGGAAGGGCACAGATACGCAGTATTTT

size: -
V: TRBV29-1
J: TRBJ2-7
D: TRBD1
CDR3: CSVRDRIDEQYF
DNA: TGCAGCGTTAGGGACAGGATCGACGAGCAGTACTTC

size: -
V: TRBV28
J: TRBJ1-5
D: -
CDR3: CASSLRVQPQHF
DNA: TGTGCCAGCAGTTTAAGAGTTCAGCCCCAGCATTTT

size: -
V: TRBV19
J: TRBJ1-5
D: -
CDR3: CASQFRRDYSNQPQHF
DNA: TGTGCCAGTCAATTCCGGCGAGACTATAGCAATCAGCCCCAGCATTTT

size: -
V: TRBV5-1
J: TRBJ2-7
D: TRBD1
CDR3: CASSMTGDAAYEQYF
DNA: TGCGCCAGCAGCATGACAGGGGATGCCGCCTACGAGCAGTACTTC

size: -
V: TRBV10-2
J: TRBJ1-2
D: -
CDR3: CASLGRGNGYGYTF
DNA: TGCGCCAGCCTGGGCCGGGGGAACGGCTATGGCTACACCTTC

size: -
V: TRBV6-4
J: TRBJ2-7
D: TRBD1
CDR3: CASTYRGSHEQYF
DNA: TGTGCCAGCACCTACAGGGGTTCCCACGAGCAGTACTTC

size: -
V: TRBV18
J: TRBJ2-1
D: -
CDR3: CASSPLQDSYNEQFF
DNA: TGTGCCAGCTCCCCCCTACAGGACTCCTACAATGAGCAGTTCTTC

size: -
V: TRBV28
J: TRBJ2-4
D: TRBD1
CDR3: CASSSGGVGSKNIQYF
DNA: TGTGCCAGCAGTTCAGGGGGCGTAGGTAGCAAAAACATTCAGTACTTC

size: -
V: TRBV11-2
J: TRBJ1-4
D: -
CDR3: CASSPRQSRGEKLFF
DNA: TGTGCCAGCAGCCCTAGACAGAGCCGAGGTGAAAAACTGTTTTTT

size: -
V: TRBV29-1
J: TRBJ1-2
D: TRBD1
CDR3: CSVVTGGSGYTF
DNA: TGCAGCGTTGTCACAGGGGGCTCTGGCTACACCTTC

size: -
V: TRBV10-3
J: TRBJ2-1
D: TRBD2
CDR3: CAISEPLSAGVGEQFF
DNA: TGTGCCATCAGTGAGCCCCTTTCAGCGGGAGTCGGTGAGCAGTTCTTC

size: -
V: TRBV18
J: TRBJ2-7
D: -
CDR3: CASSPPSGAEEQYF
DNA: TGTGCCAGCTCACCACCTTCAGGGGCGGAAGAGCAGTACTTC

size: -
V: TRBV6-1
J: TRBJ2-5
D: TRBD1
CDR3: CASSSGQGVQETQYF
DNA: TGTGCCAGCAGTTCGGGACAGGGGGTCCAAGAGACCCAGTACTTC

size: -
V: TRBV6-1
J: TRBJ1-1
D: TRBD1
CDR3: CASLEGARSTEAFF
DNA: TGTGCCAGCCTCGAGGGGGCTAGGAGCACTGAAGCTTTCTTT

size: -
V: TRBV9
J: TRBJ1-2
D: TRBD1
CDR3: CASSGTGGSNYGYTF
DNA: TGTGCCAGCAGCGGGACAGGGGGATCTAACTATGGCTACACCTTC

size: -
V: TRBV5-1
J: TRBJ1-2
D: TRBD1
CDR3: CASSLEGQVDGYTF
DNA: TGCGCCAGCAGCTTGGAAGGACAGGTGGATGGCTACACCTTC

size: few
V: TRBV13
J: TRBJ1-1
D: TRBD1
CDR3: CASSLRNRGSRVTEAFF
DNA: TGTGCCAGCAGCTTAAGAAACAGGGGGAGTAGGGTCACTGAAGCTTTCTTT